The rows below give T cell receptor beta chains drawn from one sample of a study of Ad26.COV2.S vaccination and SARS-CoV-2 variants. Measured with immunoSEQ multiplex PCR; TCRdb has only the in-frame clones, and not every one. The data contain under 150,000 clones, 80% to 90% of them singletons. The source material was peripheral blood, sampled after recovery from COVID-19. Every receptor here comes from a human donor who had recovered from COVID-19. Both conserved end residues are part of each CDR3. D genes are given only for firm matches.

J: TRBJ2-7; V: TRBV4-3; D: TRBD1; CDR3: CASSPSRTGGAEQYF; DNA: TGCGCCAGCAGCCCTTCAAGGACAGGGGGCGCCGAGCAGTACTTC
J: TRBJ2-7; V: TRBV5-8; D: .; CDR3: CASSLGFGDYEQYF; DNA: TGTGCCAGCAGCTTGGGGTTTGGGGATTACGAGCAGTACTTC
J: TRBJ2-1; V: TRBV6-5; D: TRBD2; CDR3: CASQLAGGREQFF; DNA: TGTGCCAGCCAACTAGCGGGGGGGCGGGAGCAGTTCTTC
J: TRBJ2-7; V: TRBV19; D: TRBD2; CDR3: CASSLSGGNYEQYF; DNA: TGTGCCAGTAGTCTCTCGGGAGGAAACTACGAGCAGTACTTC
J: TRBJ1-5; V: TRBV18; D: TRBD1; CDR3: CASSVGQGASNQPQHF; DNA: TGTGCCAGCTCAGTCGGACAGGGGGCTAGCAATCAGCCCCAGCATTTT
J: TRBJ1-1; V: TRBV28; D: .; CDR3: CASTGETEAFF; DNA: TGTGCCAGCACTGGGGAAACTGAAGCTTTCTTT
J: TRBJ2-6; V: TRBV7-6; D: TRBD1; CDR3: CASSSPGQAYSGANVLTF; DNA: TGTGCCAGCAGCTCTCCGGGACAGGCTTACTCTGGGGCCAACGTCCTGACTTTC
J: TRBJ2-5; V: TRBV4-1; D: .; CDR3: CASSQDTLGQGSETQYF; DNA: TGCGCCAGCAGCCAAGATACCTTGGGGCAGGGAAGTGAGACCCAGTACTTC
J: TRBJ2-1; V: TRBV9; D: TRBD2; CDR3: CASSARAEGLVSSEVF; DNA: TGTGCCAGCAGCGCCCGAGCTGAGGGACTAGTGTCTTCCGAGGTCTTC
J: TRBJ2-7; V: TRBV6-2/TRBV6-3; D: .; CDR3: CASSKGRSTGSYEQYF; DNA: TGTGCCAGCAGTAAGGGGCGATCGACAGGATCCTACGAGCAGTACTTC
J: TRBJ2-7; V: TRBV28; D: TRBD2; CDR3: CASSSPGLAGGRSSYEQYF; DNA: TGTGCCAGCAGTTCCCCTGGACTAGCGGGGGGACGCAGCTCCTACGAGCAGTACTTC
J: TRBJ2-1; V: TRBV11-2; D: .; CDR3: CASSLGSYNEQFF; DNA: TGTGCCAGCAGCCTAGGGTCCTACAATGAGCAGTTCTTC
J: TRBJ2-6; V: TRBV4-3; D: .; CDR3: CASSQASGTSSGANVLTF; DNA: TGCGCCAGCAGCCAAGCGTCAGGGACCAGCTCTGGGGCCAACGTCCTGACTTTC
J: TRBJ2-2; V: TRBV9; D: .; CDR3: CASSGNTAGPGELFF; DNA: TGTGCCAGCAGCGGAAACACCGCAGGCCCCGGGGAGCTGTTTTTT
J: TRBJ2-2; V: TRBV7-2; D: .; CDR3: CASSPLGGSNGELFF; DNA: TGTGCCAGCAGCCCCTTAGGTGGTTCGAACGGGGAGCTGTTTTTT
J: TRBJ2-1; V: TRBV28; D: TRBD1; CDR3: CASSQDRGGLSSYNEQFF; DNA: TGTGCCAGCAGTCAGGACAGGGGGGGCCTTAGCTCCTACAATGAGCAGTTCTTC
J: TRBJ1-2; V: TRBV2; D: .; CDR3: CASRDGERGYTF; DNA: TGTGCCAGCAGGGACGGTGAGAGGGGCTACACCTTC
J: TRBJ1-5; V: TRBV5-6; D: .; CDR3: CASSLDSSLGQPQHF; DNA: TGTGCCAGCAGCTTGGACAGCTCGCTGGGTCAGCCCCAGCATTTT
J: TRBJ1-1; V: TRBV28; D: .; CDR3: CASSLGMNTEAFF; DNA: TGTGCCAGCAGTTTGGGGATGAACACTGAAGCTTTCTTT
J: TRBJ2-1; V: TRBV28; D: TRBD2; CDR3: CASSSLGGTSFLEQFF; DNA: TGTGCCAGCAGTTCTCTCGGGGGGACTTCCTTTCTGGAGCAGTTCTTC
J: TRBJ2-7; V: TRBV28; D: .; CDR3: CASSPLGGPRDEQYF; DNA: TGTGCCAGCAGCCCCCTGGGGGGGCCAAGGGACGAGCAGTACTTC
J: TRBJ2-7; V: TRBV15; D: TRBD2; CDR3: CATSRGTSGGSYEQYF; DNA: TGTGCCACCAGCAGAGGGACTAGCGGGGGGTCTTACGAGCAGTACTTC
J: TRBJ1-2; V: TRBV24-1; D: .; CDR3: CATSDLFGYTF; DNA: TGTGCCACCAGTGATTTGTTTGGCTACACCTTC
J: TRBJ2-2; V: TRBV15; D: TRBD2; CDR3: CATSKQAGGGNTGELFF; DNA: TGTGCCACCAGCAAGCAAGCGGGAGGGGGTAACACCGGGGAGCTGTTTTTT
J: TRBJ2-2; V: TRBV29-1; D: .; CDR3: CSVADSTSGELFF; DNA: TGCAGCGTCGCGGACAGTACTTCCGGGGAGCTGTTTTTT
J: TRBJ1-5; V: TRBV12-2; D: .; CDR3: CASRLPRNDQPQHF; DNA: TGTGCAAGTCGCTTACCTCGTAACGATCAGCCCCAGCATTTT
J: TRBJ2-7; V: TRBV28; D: TRBD1; CDR3: CASRPTGKGGEQYF; DNA: TGTGCCAGCAGGCCGACAGGGAAGGGTGGAGAGCAGTACTTC
J: TRBJ1-3; V: TRBV5-6; D: .; CDR3: CASSFYTGTSSGNTIYF; DNA: TGTGCCAGCAGCTTTTATACCGGGACAAGCTCTGGAAACACCATATATTTT